This TCR beta chain originates from a study of cytomegalovirus exposure and HLA in healthy donors. The study's findings and limits: Researchers catalogued roughly 150 TCR beta chains as cytomegalovirus-associated. Among TCR beta chains of equal frequency, HLA-associated ones were more clonally expanded in a later analysis.

Only a few counts were recorded for this clone. Antigen unknown. The CDR3 consists of 12 residues. V shed 7 bases, J shed 5 bases, and the junction held 2 bases outside the gene matches. Germline CDR1 is SNHLY and CDR2 is FYNNEI. This PCR relied on a set of 60 Vbeta primers and 13 Jbeta primers. As handled by the study authors: The authors later counted 75 million to 90 million unique TCR beta chains, about 11 million of them shared. Sequencing used immunoSEQ multiplex PCR; TCRdb keeps in-frame clones, though not all of them. From that table come the V and J calls and clone size; the DNA was used to work out D and trimming. The sample yields 150,000 to 200,000 clones, roughly 85% seen once. Donors counted as nominally healthy when sampled, yet unrecorded immune exposures were likely.

This TCR was sampled from a man between 40 and 49 years old in good health and CMV-seronegative. The gene calls are TRBV2 and TRBJ1-5; 7 nucleotides align to TRBD1. Sequenced: PBMCs. The CDR3: CASKGGYQPQHF. CDR3 nucleotides: TGTGCCAGCAAAGGGGGCTATCAGCCCCAGCATTTT.